The source of this T cell receptor (beta chain) is a study of cytomegalovirus exposure and HLA in healthy donors. Overall study findings and caveats: About 87% or about 30% of the time was how often most TCR beta V segments were productive, according to an earlier analysis. A further, later analysis showed that HLA-associated TCR beta chains (compared with equally common others) were more clonally expanded.

A note on this clone: The antigen is undetermined.

V was cut by 0 bases and J by 6 bases, with 7 bases left in between. Germline values: CDR1 MNHNS, CDR2 SASEGT. This CDR3 has 13 amino acids. A multiplex PCR was run with 60 Vbeta primers and 13 Jbeta primers. Original processing methods: Approximately 9.9 million of tens of millions of unique TCR beta chains were shared, per a later count. Using immunoSEQ multiplex PCR, the repertoire was profiled, and TCRdb retains in-frame clones only, with some absent. V and J calls and clone size are as listed in that table; D and trimming were resolved from the DNA. The repertoire shows more than 65,000 clones; the top ten hold 2.5% to 3%.

The specimen was PBMCs. The chain couples TRBV6-1 to TRBJ2-3; D ambiguous. The sequence was collected from a man aged 35-49 years in good health and CMV-seronegative. CDR3 bases: TGTGCCAGCAGTGAAGCCCGAGGTGATACGCAGTATTTT. Encoded protein: CASSEARGDTQYF.